This T cell receptor (beta chain) was retrieved from a study of T cell responses to AZD1222 COVID-19 vaccine. About this clone itself: Its antigen is unidentified.

Sequencing used immunoSEQ multiplex PCR; TCRdb keeps in-frame clones, though not all of them. The sample consists of about 140,000 clones, roughly 92% of them appearing once. General study points: Mapped onto spike, vaccine-associated CD4 TCRs spanned it and were dominant at 160-218 and 743-854. White British people made up most donors, females outnumbered males, and clonal diversity was possibly underestimated.

With V trimmed by 4 bases and J by 0 bases, 3 bases remained unmatched. The CDR3 is made up of 15 amino acids. Germline V gene lookup returns CDR1 LNHNV and CDR2 YYDKDF (reference sequence). The V gene is TRBV15, the J gene TRBJ2-1, with TRBD2 matching 7 bases. Source: peripheral blood, taken 28 days after the second AZD1222 dose. This receptor was taken from an adult who received the AZD1222 COVID-19 vaccine. CDR3 protein: CATSTRTSSYNEQFF. In DNA form, the CDR3 reads TGTGCCACCAGCACCCGGACTAGCTCCTACAATGAGCAGTTCTTC. Supplemented by reference TRBV15 and TRBJ2-1, the full variable domain reads DAMVIQNPRYQVTQFGKPVTLSCSQTLNHNVMYWYQQKSSQAPKLLFHYYDKDFNNEADTPDNFQSRRPNTSFCFLDIRSPGLGDTAMYLCATSTRTSSYNEQFFGPGTRLTVL.